A single sample is the source of the 9 T cell receptor beta chains below, sequenced in a study of blood T cell repertoires in COVID-19. The method was immunoSEQ multiplex PCR; TCRdb's version includes in-frame clones alone and lacks a portion of them. The sample lists around 120,000 clones, roughly 90% occurring once. Sequenced material: peripheral blood. These TCRs come from a human donor in a cohort sampled during active COVID-19.

This clone appeared a single time. The gene calls are TRBV9 and TRBJ2-7; weak D call: TRBD2 (5 bases). Germline CDR1 is SGDLS and CDR2 is YYNGEE. This CDR3 contains 14 residues. V lost 0 bases to trimming and J lost 5 bases, with 12 bases between them. The CDR3 DNA follows: TGTGCCAGCAGCGTAGAGGCTAGAGCGGACGAGCAGTACTTC. Its translation is CASSVEARADEQYF.

This sequence joins TRBV4-1 and TRBJ1-1; D ambiguous. The V end was cut by 3 bases, the J end by 0 bases, with 8 bases between. Germline-derived CDR1 and CDR2 are MGHRA and YSYEKL. The CDR3 is made up of 14 amino acids. This CDR3 is CASSHSRVNTEAFF. Written as DNA, the CDR3 is TGCGCCAGCAGCCACTCCCGGGTGAACACTGAAGCTTTCTTT.

The J gene is TRBJ2-7, the V gene TRBV28; 8 bases are a match to TRBD1. Trimming at V came to 3 bases and at J to 5 bases, leaving 15 bases not matched to a gene. The CDR3 totals 17 residues. The V gene's germline CDR1 is MDHEN and CDR2 SYDVKM. The CDR3 reads CASSFLSRDRRFHEQYF. The CDR3 DNA reads TGTGCCAGCAGTTTTTTATCCCGGGACAGGAGGTTTCACGAGCAGTACTTC.

V and J are TRBV7-2 and TRBJ2-7, with D perhaps TRBD1 (7 bases). Trimming shortened V by 5 bases and J by 5 bases, and 19 bases separated the two germline ends. The germline gives CDR1 SGHTA, CDR2 FQGNSA. The CDR3 extends over 15 amino acids. This CDR3 reads CASSGGRGVWNEQYF. The CDR3, as DNA: TGTGCCAGCAGCGGAGGCAGGGGGGTCTGGAACGAGCAGTACTTC.

About this clone itself: The same CDR3 arises from other DNA sequences in this sample as well. The chain joins TRBV19 to TRBJ1-1; 7 bases map to TRBD1. The J segment lost 1 base and the V segment lost 3 bases, leaving 2 bases of the junction unmatched. CDR1 and CDR2 from the germline V gene are LNHDA and SQIVND (reference sequence). This CDR3 has 14 amino acids. The CDR3 protein is CASSIGTENTEAFF. The CDR3 DNA reads as TGTGCCAGTAGTATTGGGACAGAGAACACTGAAGCTTTCTTT.

The CDR3 coding sequence is TGTGCCAGCAGCTTAGACAGGACTAGCGGAAGCTCCTACAATGAGCAGTTCTTC. It encodes CASSLDRTSGSSYNEQFF. V usage is TRBV13 and J usage is TRBJ2-1; 10 bases fit TRBD2. Trimming removed 1 base from V and 0 bases from J; junction bases left unmatched: 6. This CDR3 region has 18 residues. Germline values: CDR1 PRHDT, CDR2 FYEKMQ (reference sequence).

This chain connects TRBV7-9 to TRBJ1-6; TRBD1 is a possible D gene (6 bases). Trimming cost V 3 bases and J 7 bases, with 13 bases left between them. The CDR3 is 15 amino acids. Germline V gene sequence: CDR1 SEHNR, CDR2 FQNEAQ (reference sequence). The CDR3 protein is CASSLSDRKNSPLHF. The CDR3 DNA is TGTGCCAGCAGCTTGTCAGACAGGAAAAATTCACCCCTCCACTTT.

The V and J genes are TRBV6-5 and TRBJ1-2; D unclear. The germline V and J ends were trimmed by 0 bases and 1 base, with 6 bases remaining between them. CDR1 is MNHEY, CDR2 SVGAGI, per germline. There are 14 residues in the CDR3. CDR3 loop: CASSYSRVNYGYTF. CDR3 sequence (DNA): TGTGCCAGCAGTTACTCAAGAGTTAACTATGGCTACACCTTC.

This chain uses TRBV11-2 with TRBJ2-5, with D unresolved. Germline CDR1 reads SGHAT; CDR2 reads FQNNGV. V lost 5 bases and J lost 4, with 17 bases in between. The CDR3 consists of 15 residues. CDR3 sequence reads: CASSPSTPGGETQYF. CDR3 nucleotide sequence: TGTGCCAGCAGCCCCAGCACTCCCGGCGGAGAGACCCAGTACTTC.